This entry lists 15 T cell receptor beta chains sequenced from one sample in a study of blood T cell repertoires in COVID-19. This table comes from immunoSEQ multiplex PCR, and its TCRdb copy is limited to in-frame clones, with some not included. This sample has some 330,000 clones, with roughly 88% found just once. Sequenced input: PBMCs or T cells enriched from blood (not recorded which). The receptors derive from a man in his thirties or forties who had recovered from COVID-19.

This chain links TRBV6-4 with TRBJ1-2, with 7 bases fitting TRBD1. Per the germline V gene, CDR1 is MRHNA and CDR2 is SNTAGT. Trimming cost V 3 bases and J 2 bases; bases outside gene matches: 6. The CDR3 is 15 amino acids. CDR3 in amino acids: CASSEGQDRNYGYTF. CDR3 coding DNA: TGTGCCAGCAGTGAAGGACAGGATCGAAACTATGGCTACACCTTC.

The V and J genes are TRBV7-2 and TRBJ1-3; no reliable D call. V was trimmed by 6 bases and J by 0 bases, leaving 12 bases between them. The germline V gene encodes CDR1 SGHTA and CDR2 FQGNSA. The CDR3 sequence is 15 residues long. For the CDR3, the DNA is TGTGCCAGCAGACTAAGTGTGGGCTCTGGAAACACCATATATTTT. Protein sequence: CASRLSVGSGNTIYF.

V and J are TRBV9 and TRBJ2-1; D not certain. This CDR3 region has 15 residues. V was trimmed by 4 bases and J by 0 bases, leaving 11 bases between them. Germline CDR1 is SGDLS and CDR2 is YYNGEE. The CDR3 nucleotides are TGTGCCAGCAGCCCGACACAGAGCTCCTACAATGAGCAGTTCTTC. Protein product: CASSPTQSSYNEQFF.

The chain uses TRBV29-1 and TRBJ2-1; 10 bases align to TRBD1. CDR3 length: 12 residues. V was pared by 7 bases and J by 4 bases, with 1 base of the junction left unmatched. The germline gives CDR1 SQVTM, CDR2 ANQGSEA. The CDR3 is CSAGQGYNEQFF. CDR3 coding DNA: TGCAGCGCGGGACAGGGGTACAATGAGCAGTTCTTC.

The V and J genes are TRBV5-1 and TRBJ2-5, with a weak D call TRBD2 (5 bases). The germline CDR1 and CDR2 sequences are SGHRS and YFSETQ. V was shortened by 4 bases and J by 1 base, with 8 bases between the two germline ends. The CDR3 has 13 residues. In nucleotides, the CDR3 is TGCGCCAGCAGCAACGGGGTCCAAGAGACCCAGTACTTC. Translation: CASSNGVQETQYF.

A few counts support this clone. The rearrangement uses TRBV7-9 and TRBJ2-5; tentatively, D is TRBD1 (6 bases). The germline V gene encodes CDR1 SEHNR and CDR2 FQNEAQ (reference sequence). Deletions cut 1 base from V and 4 bases from J, with 16 bases between. CDR3 length: 16 amino acids. The CDR3 here is CASSLVARGSVETQYF. The CDR3 DNA sequence: TGTGCCAGCAGCTTAGTAGCCAGGGGATCGGTAGAGACCCAGTACTTC.

This rearrangement joins TRBV24-1 to TRBJ2-3; TRBD2 agrees at 14 bases. The CDR3 covers 18 residues. Trimming at V came to 0 bases and at J to 0 bases, leaving 1 base not matched to a gene. Germline lookup yields CDR1 KGHDR and CDR2 SFDVKD. The CDR3 nucleotides read TGTGCCACCAGTGATTTGGGGACTAGCGGGGGCAGCACAGATACGCAGTATTTT. This sequence encodes CATSDLGTSGGSTDTQYF.

The chain recombines TRBV7-3 with TRBJ1-1, with D perhaps TRBD1 (5 bases). Germline CDR1 SGHTA, CDR2 FQGTGA. The CDR3 loop spans 13 amino acids. V lost 8 bases to trimming and J lost 11 bases, with 21 bases between them. CDR3: CASGPGTLGSAFF. CDR3 DNA: TGTGCCAGCGGACCCGGGACTCTAGGCTCGGCTTTCTTT.

The rearrangement uses TRBV10-3 and TRBJ1-4, with 9 nucleotides matching TRBD1. Germline V gives CDR1 ENHRY, CDR2 SYGVKD. The V segment lost 5 bases and the J segment 3 bases; nucleotides outside the gene matches: 7. The CDR3 contains 16 residues. CDR3 sequence (DNA): TGTGCCATCAGTCCCATCGACAGGGGGTCTAATGAAAAACTGTTTTTT. It codes for CAISPIDRGSNEKLFF.

The chain carries TRBV28 and TRBJ1-5; TRBD1 might be the D (6 bases). The CDR3 is made up of 13 amino acids. V lost 7 bases, J lost 1 base, and 8 bases lay in between. Germline-derived CDR1 and CDR2 are MDHEN and SYDVKM. This chain's CDR3 is CASKQGSNQPQHF. CDR3 DNA: TGTGCCAGCAAACAGGGAAGCAATCAGCCCCAGCATTTT.

The chain carries TRBV5-5 and TRBJ1-5; D gene unclear. Trimming removed 1 base at V and 9 bases at J, with 14 bases between. The CDR3 runs 14 residues. Germline lookup yields CDR1 SGHKS and CDR2 YYEKEE (reference sequence). CDR3 sequence: CASSLSVASLPQHF. CDR3 nucleotide sequence: TGTGCCAGCAGCTTGTCCGTAGCGTCTTTGCCCCAGCATTTT. The complete variable domain, with remaining parts taken from reference TRBV5-5 and TRBJ1-5, reads DAGVTQSPTHLIKTRGQQVTLRCSPISGHKSVSWYQQVLGQGPQFIFQYYEKEERGRGNFPDRFSARQFPNYSSELNVNALLLGDSALYLCASSLSVASLPQHFGDGTRLSIL.

This sequence joins TRBV9 and TRBJ2-5, with D possibly TRBD1 on 7 matching bases. Germline V gene sequence: CDR1 SGDLS, CDR2 YYNGEE. This CDR3 region has 15 residues. Trimming pared 1 base from V and 4 bases from J, leaving 14 bases between. The CDR3 protein is CASSVNRGGRETQYF. CDR3 coding DNA: TGTGCCAGCAGCGTAAACAGGGGAGGTCGAGAGACCCAGTACTTC.

J is TRBJ1-2 and V is TRBV14; 9 bases are shared with TRBD1. Germline values: CDR1 SGHDN, CDR2 FVKESK. This CDR3 spans 13 amino acids. With 9 bases clipped from V and 4 bases from J, the junction kept 6 bases outside the gene matches. The CDR3 DNA reads as TGTGCCAGTTCCGACAGGGGGTTCTATGGCTACACCTTC. Amino acid sequence: CASSDRGFYGYTF.

This sequence joins TRBV2 and TRBJ1-1, with D hard to call. V was pared by 3 bases and J by 4 bases, with 3 bases between. The length of the CDR3 is 11 residues. From germline, CDR1 is SNHLY and CDR2 FYNNEI. The CDR3 coding sequence is TGTGCCAGCAGTGAGAGCACTGAAGCTTTCTTT. Residues: CASSESTEAFF.

CDR3: CASSAPAGSTGELFF. The CDR3 DNA reads as TGCGCCAGCAGCGCGCCAGCGGGGAGCACCGGGGAGCTGTTTTTT. V is TRBV10-2 and J is TRBJ2-2; 7 nucleotides match TRBD2. Germline CDR1 is WSHSY and CDR2 is SAAADI. Germline trimming cut 6 bases from V and 4 bases from J; bases unmatched to any gene: 8. This CDR3 is built from 15 residues.